This T cell receptor (beta chain) was identified during a study of shared clonotypes between healthy human individuals. At the level of the study: Per donor, three plates held CD4 naive cells, three held CD4 memory, two held CD8 naive and one held CD8 memory. Study findings and constraints: The study found about 5% of naive CD4 clonotypes shared across four donors.

The study drew its donors from healthy HIV-negative adults without recent acute infections or vaccinations. Every one of the donors was a Caucasian adult that lived in Nashville, Tennessee. Profiled with immunoSEQ multiplex PCR; TCRdb holds only in-frame clones, not every one. The sample gives roughly 2.2 million clones, 85% to 95% of which show up once; 0.35% to 0.5% is in the top ten. Comment on this clone: The target antigen is unknown.

V trimming: 2 bases; J trimming: 1 base; junction bases outside the gene matches: 11. Per the germline V gene, CDR1 is MNHEY and CDR2 is SMNVEV (reference sequence). The CDR3 covers 18 residues. Sequenced: naive CD4+ T cells from PBMCs. Subset specified: CD45RA+ positively selected. This chain uses TRBV27 with TRBJ2-7; TRBD2 aligns across 10 bases. This TCR came from a man aged 18 to 30 in good health. Some clones in this sample may be carry-over from other donors' samples. CDR3 nucleotide sequence: TGTGCCAGCAGTTTAAAAGGGACTAGCGAGCGGTGGTCCTACGAGCAGTACTTC. It yields the protein CASSLKGTSERWSYEQYF.